The clone carrying this TCR beta chain is classed as medium-sized by frequency. CDR1 is MNHEY, CDR2 SVGAGI, per germline. This CDR3 is built from 16 residues. The data originate from a study of diagnostic markers for celiac disease. TCRdb reprocessed the reads and reports one entry per CDR3 protein, with no DNA. In all, the sample yields about 1,100 distinct CDR3 sequences. The rearrangement links TRBV6-5 to TRBJ2-2; TCRdb indicates TRBD2, and absent DNA this call remains unverified. The clonotype comes from a human donor. Source material: either unsorted cells or a sorted T cell fraction (not recorded which). Here the CDR3 reads CASSYGAGGQTGELFF.